Following are 10 T cell receptor beta chains from one sample sequenced in a study of vaccination and CD4 T cells after COVID-19. These receptors lack a known antigen. Treatment described: roughly 11-day PBMC culture with coronavirus spike peptide pools or control peptides (ViraFEST assay). Collection of the unexposed donor's CD4+ T cells took place before the COVID-19 pandemic (2011-2018). Cultured CD4+ T cell DNA underwent sequencing with the Oncomine TCR Beta short-read assay. MiXCR, run by TCRdb on the PCR reads, gives a single entry per CDR3 protein. The sample carries approximately 7,600 distinct CDR3 sequences, around 31% recorded once. The source material was CD4+ T cells from blood, cultured in vitro. The receptors here all came from a human donor in good health.

In DNA, the CDR3 is TGTGCCAGCAGTGACTCTAGGGACAGTTATTCATTTGAAGAGACCCAGTACTTC. It is translated as CASSDSRDSYSFEETQYF. The V and J genes are TRBV6-4 and TRBJ2-5; 7 nucleotides agree with TRBD1. V lost 0 bases, J lost 3 bases, and 13 bases stayed unmatched. The CDR3 is made up of 18 amino acids. CDR1 MRHNA and CDR2 SNTAGT come from the germline V gene.

The rearrangement uses TRBV7-9 and TRBJ1-4; possible D gene TRBD1, 6 bases. The ends were cut back, 5 bases at V and 5 bases at J, with 15 bases in the middle. This CDR3 has 15 amino acids. The germline CDR1 and CDR2 sequences are SEHNR and FQNEAQ (reference sequence). CDR3 sequence: CASSHKGGGNEKLFF. The CDR3 bases are TGTGCCAGCAGCCACAAGGGGGGTGGGAATGAAAAACTGTTTTTT.

This clonotype has just a few counts. The chain joins TRBV19 to TRBJ1-1; D is undetermined. Germline lookup yields CDR1 LNHDA and CDR2 SQIVND (reference sequence). Trimming took 2 bases from V and 1 from J, leaving 5 bases between them. The CDR3 is 13 residues long. CDR3 DNA: TGTGCCAGTAGTATAATGCGGAACACTGAAGCTTTCTTT. Its translation: CASSIMRNTEAFF.

The V gene is TRBV12-3 or TRBV12-4, the J gene TRBJ1-1, with D possibly being TRBD1 (6 bases). The CDR3 runs to 13 residues. V lost 7 bases and J 4 bases, leaving 13 bases between the germline ends. The CDR3 nucleotides read TGTGCCAGCATTACCAGGGGATTCACTGAAGCTTTCTTT. It translates to CASITRGFTEAFF.

The chain carries TRBV5-1 and TRBJ1-4; D gene unclear. CDR3 length equals 14 residues. In germline, CDR1 is SGHRS, CDR2 YFSETQ. V lost 1 base and J 8 bases, leaving 12 bases between the germline ends. The CDR3 sequence is CASSLSGVGEKLFF. The CDR3 nucleotides read TGCGCCAGCAGCTTGTCCGGCGTCGGGGAAAAACTGTTTTTT.

The rearrangement links TRBV12-3 or TRBV12-4 to TRBJ2-7; D may be TRBD1 or TRBD2 (6 bases each). This CDR3 contains 14 residues. Trimming stripped 4 bases from V and 1 base from J, with 11 bases between. CDR3 in amino acids: CASSSGAASYEQYF. The CDR3 DNA sequence: TGTGCCAGCAGTTCGGGGGCGGCTTCCTACGAGCAGTACTTC.

The J gene is TRBJ1-5, the V gene TRBV19; D unclear. The germline V gene encodes CDR1 LNHDA and CDR2 SQIVND (reference sequence). CDR3 size: 14 residues. V lost 5 bases and J 4 bases, leaving 12 bases between the germline ends. CDR3 region: CASSAQQRNQPQHF. CDR3 in DNA: TGTGCCAGTAGTGCCCAACAGAGAAATCAGCCCCAGCATTTT.

The rearrangement uses TRBV11-2 and TRBJ1-2; 9 bases map to TRBD1. V was clipped by 8 bases and J by 3 bases; unmatched bases: 1. In germline, CDR1 is SGHAT, CDR2 FQNNGV. CDR3 length: 12 residues. The CDR3 sequence: CASRQGDYGYTF. The DNA of the CDR3 is TGTGCCAGCCGACAGGGGGACTATGGCTACACCTTC.

This chain joins TRBV7-3 and TRBJ1-1, with D unclear. Trimming removed 3 bases at V and 7 bases at J, with 12 bases between. The CDR3 extends over 13 amino acids. The germline CDR1 and CDR2 sequences are SGHTA and FQGTGA. The CDR3 coding sequence is TGTGCCAGCAGCTTCGGGGAGTTGGGTGAAGCTTTCTTT. Its protein product is CASSFGELGEAFF. The whole variable domain, remainder taken from reference TRBV7-3 and TRBJ1-1, is GAGVSQTPSNKVTEKGKYVELRCDPISGHTALYWYRQSLGQGPEFLIYFQGTGAADDSGLPNDRFFAVRPEGSVSTLKIQRTERGDSAVYLCASSFGELGEAFFGQGTRLTVV.

The rearrangement links TRBV6-1 to TRBJ2-7; 9 bases line up with TRBD2. Trimming cost V 5 bases and J 2 bases; bases outside gene matches: 4. CDR3 length: 14 amino acids. CDR1 MNHNS and CDR2 SASEGT come from the germline V gene. CDR3 sequence (DNA): TGTGCCAGCAGTCAAAGCGGGGGGCCCTACGAGCAGTACTTC. It codes for CASSQSGGPYEQYF.